The clone carrying this TCR beta chain was picked up one time. The sample originates from a study of technical replicates of blood from several donors. Profiling relied on immunoSEQ multiplex PCR, and the TCRdb table lists in-frame clones only, not all of them. The sample contains fewer than 85,000 clones, roughly 94% of which appear only once. CDR1 is SGHDN, CDR2 FVKESK, per germline. The CDR3 is 16 amino acids. The V gene end was trimmed by 5 bases and the J gene end by 2 bases; junction bases not matched to a gene: 11. V is TRBV14 and J is TRBJ2-7; 8 bases match TRBD1. The sample comprised T cells isolated from PBMCs. The sequence came from a human donor in good health. CDR3 protein: CASSDSTGALTYEQYF. The CDR3 DNA follows: TGTGCCAGCAGCGACTCGACAGGGGCCCTAACCTACGAGCAGTACTTC. Filled out from reference TRBV14 and TRBJ2-7, the complete variable domain reads EAGVTQFPSHSVIEKGQTVTLRCDPISGHDNLYWYRRVMGKEIKFLLHFVKESKQDESGMPNNRFLAERTGGTYSTLKVQPAELEDSGVYFCASSDSTGALTYEQYFGPGTRLTVT.